This TCR beta chain is from a study of technical replicates of blood from several donors. In germline, CDR1 is SGHKS, CDR2 YYEKEE (reference sequence). The CDR3 is made up of 13 amino acids. Trimming pared 4 bases from V and 6 bases from J, leaving 11 bases between. Using immunoSEQ multiplex PCR, the repertoire was profiled, and TCRdb retains in-frame clones only, with some absent. This sample has under 80,000 clones, with approximately 96% found just once. The chain carries TRBV5-5 and TRBJ2-1; D unclear. The sequence derives from a human donor in good health. The sequencing sample was made of T cells isolated from PBMCs. CDR3 sequence reads: CASSPVIGNEQFF. In DNA, the CDR3 is TGTGCCAGCAGCCCCGTTATCGGCAATGAGCAGTTCTTC.